Below are 27 T cell receptor beta chains sequenced from a single sample in a study of CXCR3-negative and CXCR3-positive naive CD8 T cells (dated by TCRdb to the late 2010s). Broader findings and caveats from the paper: TRB CDR3s from CXCR3-positive naive cells showed higher hydrophobicity (lower Kidera factor 4), lower energy, and higher strength and volume indices than CXCR3-negative naive cells.

The antigens for these receptors are not known. TCRdb shows the sequencer as NextSeq 550. The Human TCR Profiling Kit (MiLaboratory) was used to make UMI-labeled 5' RACE TRB cDNA libraries. After reprocessing by TCRdb, each CDR3 protein sequence is one entry, and no DNA is given. The sample table records approximately 130,000 distinct CDR3 sequences. About 0.37% of the sample is in the top ten clones. Input material: naive CXCR3+ CD8+ T cells from blood. The intended sense of this specimen's cell subset or site label: CD45RO-CCR7+CD27+CD95- naive CD8+ T cells expressing CXCR3 (TNR3+). Source of these receptors: a human donor in good health. Some clones in this sample may be carry-over from other donors' samples.

The rearrangement links TRBV7-8 to TRBJ2-3; with no DNA, the TCRdb D assignment of TRBD1 cannot be verified. Germline V gene lookup returns CDR1 SGHVS and CDR2 FQNEAQ. There are 20 residues in the CDR3. CDR3 region: CASTPQTLGVRTLWADTQYF.

The chain carries TRBV27 and TRBJ2-1. Per germline, CDR1 MNHEY and CDR2 SMNVEV (reference sequence). The CDR3 sequence is 14 residues long. CDR3: CASTWSPSYNEQFF.

The rearrangement links TRBV29-1 to TRBJ2-2; TCRdb gives TRBD1 as the D gene, but with no DNA this cannot be confirmed. CDR1 and CDR2 from the germline V gene are SQVTM and ANQGSEA. This CDR3 has 13 residues. CDR3 sequence reads: CSARTGETGELFF.

The V and J genes are TRBV5-1 and TRBJ1-1; TCRdb selects TRBD1, and the lack of DNA leaves this call unchecked. The V gene's germline CDR1 is SGHRS and CDR2 YFSETQ. There are 16 residues in the CDR3. CDR3 residues: CASSLGQGGMNTEAFF. The variable domain in full, completed from reference TRBV5-1 and TRBJ1-1, reads KAGVTQTPRYLIKTRGQQVTLSCSPISGHRSVSWYQQTPGQGLQFLFEYFSETQRNKGNFPGRFSGRQFSNSRSEMNVSTLELGDSALYLCASSLGQGGMNTEAFFGQGTRLTVV.

The chain combines TRBV10-2 with TRBJ2-7; the TRBD2 assignment by TCRdb is unverifiable without DNA. Per the germline V gene, CDR1 is WSHSY and CDR2 is SAAADI. The CDR3 consists of 14 residues. CDR3 sequence: CASSEGLAFYEQYF.

V usage is TRBV9 and J usage is TRBJ2-3; TCRdb gives TRBD2 as the D gene, but with no DNA this cannot be confirmed. In germline, CDR1 is SGDLS, CDR2 YYNGEE. The CDR3 sequence is 16 residues long. Here the CDR3 reads CASSVPLAGGPDTQYF.

J is TRBJ2-1 and V is TRBV28; TCRdb indicates TRBD1, and absent DNA this call remains unverified. This CDR3 region has 15 residues. Germline V gives CDR1 MDHEN, CDR2 SYDVKM. This chain's CDR3 is CASSLGDRVYNEQFF. Combining the CDR3 with reference TRBV28 and TRBJ2-1 gives the whole variable domain DVKVTQSSRYLVKRTGEKVFLECVQDMDHENMFWYRQDPGLGLRLIYFSYDVKMKEKGDIPEGYSVSREKKERFSLILESASTNQTSMYLCASSLGDRVYNEQFFGPGTRLTVL.

The gene calls are TRBV27 and TRBJ2-7; the D call of TRBD1 rests on TCRdb alone, since no DNA is present to check it. The V gene's germline CDR1 is MNHEY and CDR2 SMNVEV (reference sequence). The CDR3 runs to 16 residues. The CDR3 is CASSLFTGSPSYEQYF.

V usage is TRBV7-9 and J usage is TRBJ2-7; checking the TCRdb D call of TRBD2 is not possible without DNA. The CDR3 length is 14 residues. Germline CDR1 reads SEHNR; CDR2 reads FQNEAQ (reference sequence). The CDR3 sequence is CASSGGTSGKEQYF.

The chain combines TRBV7-8 with TRBJ2-7; checking the TCRdb D call of TRBD1 is not possible without DNA. The CDR3 has 15 amino acids. Germline V gene lookup returns CDR1 SGHVS and CDR2 FQNEAQ. Here the CDR3 reads CASSLLARGEREQYF.

The CDR3 sequence is CASSLAMGNEQYF. The chain uses TRBV5-1 and TRBJ2-7. Germline CDR1 is SGHRS and CDR2 is YFSETQ. The CDR3 extends over 13 amino acids.

The chain joins TRBV29-1 to TRBJ2-7. Germline V gene sequence: CDR1 SQVTM, CDR2 ANQGSEA. The CDR3 spans 12 residues. Here the CDR3 reads CSVVSSAYEQYF.

V usage is TRBV19 and J usage is TRBJ1-5. This CDR3 has 16 amino acids. The germline CDR1 and CDR2 sequences are LNHDA and SQIVND (reference sequence). The CDR3 is CASRITTRGAYQPQHF.

The CDR3 sequence is CASSLGWGFSNEQFF. The chain employs TRBV7-2 and TRBJ2-1. The CDR3 runs to 15 residues. Looked up from germline, CDR1 is SGHTA and CDR2 is FQGNSA.

The J gene is TRBJ2-2, the V gene TRBV21-1; TCRdb picks TRBD1, but there is no DNA to check that call. TRBV21-1 is a documented pseudogene. The CDR3 has 15 amino acids. CDR3 sequence: CANTTPREYTGELFF.

The chain has TRBV6-5 and TRBJ1-6. The germline V gene encodes CDR1 MNHEY and CDR2 SVGAGI. CDR3 length: 15 amino acids. The CDR3 is CASSYISPYNSPLHF.

This chain uses TRBV4-3 with TRBJ2-1. CDR1 LGHNA and CDR2 YSLEER come from the germline V gene. This CDR3 is built from 14 residues. CDR3 sequence reads: CASSQRRNYNEQFF.

The CDR3 sequence is CASSRGTTSEQFF. V gene TRBV4-1 combines with J gene TRBJ2-1; the D call of TRBD2 rests on TCRdb alone, since no DNA is present to check it. Germline assignment: CDR1 MGHRA and CDR2 YSYEKL. This CDR3 contains 13 residues.

The chain is built from TRBV20-1 and TRBJ1-1; the D gene TCRdb calls, TRBD1, cannot be checked with no DNA. Looked up from germline, CDR1 is DFQATT and CDR2 is SNEGSKA (reference sequence). The CDR3 totals 16 residues. The CDR3 here is CSARGTHRGWGTEAFF.

V usage is TRBV13 and J usage is TRBJ2-5; TCRdb designates TRBD2, a call that cannot be tested without DNA. CDR1 and CDR2 (germline): PRHDT, FYEKMQ (reference sequence). This CDR3 contains 16 residues. The CDR3 here is CASSFRLAGGQETQYF. Full variable domain (remainder filled in from reference TRBV13 and TRBJ2-5): AAGVIQSPRHLIKEKRETATLKCYPIPRHDTVYWYQQGPGQDPQFLISFYEKMQSDKGSIPDRFSAQQFSDYHSELNMSSLELGDSALYFCASSFRLAGGQETQYFGPGTRLLVL.

The chain uses TRBV12-3 or TRBV12-4 and TRBJ1-2; TCRdb's D gene call, TRBD1, goes unchecked for lack of DNA. This CDR3 comprises 14 residues. The CDR3 here is CASSPPQAGNGYTF.

V and J are TRBV7-2 and TRBJ2-1; with no DNA, the TCRdb D assignment of TRBD1 cannot be verified. CDR3 size: 15 residues. CDR1 is SGHTA, CDR2 FQGNSA, per germline. The CDR3 sequence is CASSPQGWGNNEQFF.

The genes are TRBV12-3 or TRBV12-4 and TRBJ2-5; the D call from TCRdb, TRBD1, cannot be confirmed without DNA. This CDR3 contains 16 residues. CDR3 loop: CASSFSADRAGETQYF.

The chain's CDR3 is CASSPGLVIGGYTF. The gene calls are TRBV6-5 and TRBJ1-2; the TRBD1 assignment by TCRdb is unverifiable without DNA. This CDR3 is 14 amino acids long. Germline CDR1 reads MNHEY; CDR2 reads SVGAGI.

This chain uses TRBV9 with TRBJ2-7; the TRBD1 assignment by TCRdb is unverifiable without DNA. CDR1 and CDR2 (germline): SGDLS, YYNGEE. This CDR3 contains 14 residues. The CDR3 sequence: CASSPSGQSYEQYF.

The chain recombines TRBV29-1 with TRBJ2-1; TCRdb's assignment of TRBD1 cannot be checked, as there is no DNA. The CDR3 has 15 amino acids. Germline V gene data show CDR1 as SQVTM and CDR2 as ANQGSEA. CDR3 sequence: CSVEPGTGVGNEQFF.

The gene calls are TRBV29-1 and TRBJ2-5; the D call of TRBD2 rests on TCRdb alone, since no DNA is present to check it. The CDR3 extends over 16 amino acids. CDR1 SQVTM and CDR2 ANQGSEA come from the germline V gene. The CDR3 is CSLFLAGGRYQETQYF.